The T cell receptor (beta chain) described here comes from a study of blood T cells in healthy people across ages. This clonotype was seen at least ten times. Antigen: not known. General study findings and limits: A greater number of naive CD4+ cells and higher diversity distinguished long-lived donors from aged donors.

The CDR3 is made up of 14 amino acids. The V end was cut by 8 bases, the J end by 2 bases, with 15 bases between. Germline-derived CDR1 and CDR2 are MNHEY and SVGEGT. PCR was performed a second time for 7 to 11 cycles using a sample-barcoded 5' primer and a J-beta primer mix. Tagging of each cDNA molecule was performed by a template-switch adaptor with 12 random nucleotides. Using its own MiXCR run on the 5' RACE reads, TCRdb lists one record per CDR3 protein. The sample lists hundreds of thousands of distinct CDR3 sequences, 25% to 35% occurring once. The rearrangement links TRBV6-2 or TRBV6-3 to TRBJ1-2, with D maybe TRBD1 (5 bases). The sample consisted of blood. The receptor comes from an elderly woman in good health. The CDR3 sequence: CASSPGTSNYGYTF. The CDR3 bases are TGTGCCAGCTCTCCGGGGACTTCGAACTATGGCTACACCTTC.